Shown below are 13 T cell receptor beta chains from a single sample sequenced in a study of CD8 T cells in Susac syndrome. It was with random hexamers that 0.5 to 1 ug RNA was reverse transcribed. TCRdb processed the immunoSEQ multiplex PCR reads anew with MiXCR; each CDR3 protein has one entry. The table lists 110,000 to 150,000 distinct CDR3 sequences, about 93% of them singletons, with 0.25% to 0.3% in the top ten. Specimen: CD8+ T cells from PBMCs. These receptors all stem from a human donor in good health.

The chain combines TRBV6-5 with TRBJ2-7, with a possible D match to TRBD2 (6 bases). V lost 2 bases and J 6 bases, leaving 14 bases between the germline ends. This CDR3 contains 14 residues. Germline assignment: CDR1 MNHEY and CDR2 SVGAGI. The CDR3 coding sequence is TGTGCCAGCAGTTACGGCAGGGAGGAAGGCGAGCAGTACTTC. Residues: CASSYGREEGEQYF.

This chain uses TRBV27 with TRBJ2-7; TRBD2 matches 8 bases. The CDR3 loop spans 13 amino acids. J gave up 3 bases and V 5 bases, and 3 bases lay outside the gene matches. The V gene's germline CDR1 is MNHEY and CDR2 SMNVEV (reference sequence). CDR3: CASSRTSRYEQYF. The CDR3 nucleotides read TGTGCCAGCAGTCGGACTAGCCGCTACGAGCAGTACTTC.

The chain combines TRBV7-9 with TRBJ2-1; possible D gene TRBD2, 6 bases. Germline CDR1 and CDR2: SEHNR and FQNEAQ (reference sequence). This CDR3 is built from 15 residues. Between the trimmed V and J ends, which lost 5 bases and 8 bases, there was a span of 19 bases. The CDR3 loop reads CASSTGVSQLDEQFF. CDR3 DNA sequence: TGTGCCAGCAGCACGGGAGTATCCCAATTGGATGAGCAGTTCTTC.

The chain employs TRBV4-3 and TRBJ2-2, with a tentative D call TRBD1 (6 bases). V lost 1 base and J 0 bases, leaving 21 bases between the germline ends. The CDR3 sequence is 20 residues long. CDR1 and CDR2 (germline): LGHNA, YSLEER. The CDR3 sequence is CASSQVLWDTYYPNTGELFF. Here the CDR3 DNA reads TGCGCCAGCAGCCAAGTTTTATGGGACACCTACTATCCGAACACCGGGGAGCTGTTTTTT.

This rearrangement joins TRBV7-9 to TRBJ2-1; D not certain. CDR3 size: 15 residues. Trimming shortened V by 1 base and J by 6 bases, and 13 bases separated the two germline ends. Per the germline V gene, CDR1 is SEHNR and CDR2 is FQNEAQ (reference sequence). As DNA, the CDR3 is TGTGCCAGCAGCTTAGGCAGTCTGTCGCGCAATGAGCAGTTCTTC. As protein: CASSLGSLSRNEQFF.

This chain links TRBV24-1 with TRBJ2-3; D possibly corresponds to TRBD2 (5 bases). The CDR3 has 14 amino acids. The V end lost 9 bases, the J end lost 6 bases, and 18 bases lay between the germline ends. Germline-derived CDR1 and CDR2 are KGHDR and SFDVKD. In DNA, the CDR3 is TGTGCCACCTGGAGCGGATATCTTGGGGATACGCAGTATTTT. Translated: CATWSGYLGDTQYF.

This clonotype was seen a single time. V usage is TRBV9 and J usage is TRBJ2-3; 9 positions match TRBD2. After removal of 4 bases from V and 4 bases from J, the junction contained 7 bases not matched to a gene. The CDR3 sequence is 15 residues long. Germline lookup yields CDR1 SGDLS and CDR2 YYNGEE. The CDR3, as DNA: TGTGCCAGCAGCCCGCGGGAGGGCCTACCAGATACGCAGTATTTT. This gives the protein CASSPREGLPDTQYF.

The V call is TRBV10-2, the J call TRBJ2-1; D is unclear. The CDR3 loop spans 12 amino acids. Per germline, CDR1 WSHSY and CDR2 SAAADI. Trimming stripped 5 bases from V and 9 bases from J, with 11 bases between. The CDR3 coding sequence is TGCGCCAGCAGTCAATTGGGCGTTGAGCAGTTCTTC. Its protein product is CASSQLGVEQFF.

The chain employs TRBV3-1 and TRBJ2-7; D gene ambiguous. The CDR3 contains 15 residues. Trimming pared 4 bases from V and 0 bases from J, leaving 13 bases between. CDR1 and CDR2 (germline): LGHDT, YNNKEL (reference sequence). The CDR3 sequence: CASSPTLDNSYEQYF. CDR3 sequence (DNA): TGTGCCAGCAGCCCAACCCTAGATAACTCCTACGAGCAGTACTTC.

J is TRBJ2-3 and V is TRBV27; 7 bases are a match to TRBD2. CDR1 and CDR2 (germline): MNHEY, SMNVEV (reference sequence). This CDR3 has 15 residues. Losses at the gene ends were 1 base for V and 1 base for J; bases not matched to a gene: 2. The CDR3 protein is CASSLYAGGTDTQYF. CDR3 DNA: TGTGCCAGCAGTTTATACGCGGGGGGCACAGATACGCAGTATTTT.

V and J are TRBV19 and TRBJ2-1; tentatively, D is TRBD2 (7 bases). Germline V CDR1 and CDR2: LNHDA, SQIVND (reference sequence). There are 13 residues in the CDR3. V was trimmed by 4 bases and J by 5 bases, leaving 9 bases between them. The chain's CDR3 is CASSSGGDNEQFF. The CDR3 DNA reads TGTGCCAGTAGTAGCGGGGGCGACAATGAGCAGTTCTTC.

CDR3 nucleotide sequence: TGTGCCAGCAGTTGGGGACAGGGTTCATACAATGAGCAGTTCTTC. This encodes CASSWGQGSYNEQFF. The chain employs TRBV28 and TRBJ2-1; the match to TRBD1 covers 9 bases. Germline lookup yields CDR1 MDHEN and CDR2 SYDVKM. There are 15 residues in the CDR3. V gave up 4 bases and J gave up 4 bases; unmatched junction bases: 5.

V usage is TRBV4-1 and J usage is TRBJ1-2; D unresolved. Trimming took 3 bases from V and 8 from J, leaving 16 bases between them. Looked up from germline, CDR1 is MGHRA and CDR2 is YSYEKL. The length of the CDR3 is 14 residues. The CDR3 sequence is CASSHNSGVGGYTF. The CDR3 bases are TGCGCCAGCAGCCACAATTCCGGGGTAGGCGGCTACACCTTC.